What follows are 15 T cell receptor beta chains derived from one specimen sequenced in a study of T cell repertoires in cytomegalovirus infection. TCRdb re-derived calls from the reads in MiXCR, one entry per CDR3 protein. The repertoire includes some 940,000 distinct CDR3 sequences, about 33% of them detected once, and 13% sits in the top ten. No antigens are known for them. The sequencing here drew on cultured CD8+ T cells from PBMCs, taken from culture after CMV antigen stimulation. These receptor sequences come from a human donor in good health (CMV status not recorded). Some clones in this sample may be carry-over from other donors' samples.

This clonotype was counted at least ten times. The CDR3 DNA reads TGTGCCAGCAGCTTAGAAAGGGGAGCATACTATGGCTACACCTTC. Translating it yields CASSLERGAYYGYTF. The J gene is TRBJ1-2, the V gene TRBV7-8; D is possibly TRBD1 (5 bases). Deletions cut 1 base from V and 3 bases from J, with 12 bases between. The CDR3 extends over 15 amino acids. Germline V lookup: CDR1 SGHVS, CDR2 FQNEAQ.

J is TRBJ2-7 and V is TRBV7-6; the match to TRBD1 covers 12 bases. There are 15 residues in the CDR3. CDR1 is SGHVS, CDR2 FNYEAQ, per germline. Trimming at V came to 3 bases and at J to 5 bases, leaving 5 bases not matched to a gene. This chain's CDR3 is CASSFSGTGGDEQYF. The CDR3 DNA reads as TGTGCCAGCAGCTTCTCCGGGACAGGGGGCGACGAGCAGTACTTC.

This clonotype was seen many times. CDR3 in amino acids: CASSPRVASPMGDGYTF. The CDR3 DNA reads TGTGCCAGCAGCCCCCGCGTGGCCTCACCTATGGGGGATGGCTACACCTTC. The chain is built from TRBV7-9 and TRBJ1-2; possible D gene TRBD1, 5 bases. V was clipped by 5 bases and J by 6 bases, with 25 bases between them. Germline-derived CDR1 and CDR2 are SEHNR and FQNEAQ (reference sequence). The CDR3 length is 17 residues.

This clonotype was seen only a few times. The chain is built from TRBV24-1 and TRBJ2-3; the match to TRBD2 covers 12 bases. Per germline, CDR1 KGHDR and CDR2 SFDVKD. The CDR3 covers 17 residues. J was trimmed by 2 bases and V by 10 bases; bases with no gene match: 12. The CDR3 nucleotides read TGTGCCACGAGGTCTCGGCTAGCGGGGGGGATCACAGATACGCAGTATTTT. This codes for CATRSRLAGGITDTQYF.

Of note for this clonotype: One junction end disagrees with the germline gene, perhaps due to a read error. The chain has TRBV19 and TRBJ1-1; D unresolved. Germline CDR1 reads LNHDA; CDR2 reads SQIVND (reference sequence). The CDR3 spans 13 residues. CDR3 in DNA: TGTGCCAGTAGGAGATTTATGAACACTGTAGCTTTCTTT. Its translation: CASRRFMNTVAFF. The full variable domain, rest sourced from reference TRBV19 and TRBJ1-1, is DGGITQSPKYLFRKEGQNVTLSCEQNLNHDAMYWYRQDPGQGLRLIYYSQIVNDFQKGDIAEGYSVSREKKESFPLTVTSAQKNPTAFYLCASRRFMNTVAFFGQGTRLTVV.

This clonotype was observed a handful of times. This rearrangement joins TRBV15 to TRBJ2-1; 9 bases map to TRBD1. Unmatched junction bases numbered 6, after V lost 3 bases and J lost 3 bases. Per germline, CDR1 LNHNV and CDR2 YYDKDF (reference sequence). The length of the CDR3 is 16 residues. The CDR3 sequence is CATSRPGTGLYNEQFF. CDR3 coding DNA: TGTGCCACCAGCAGGCCCGGGACAGGGCTCTACAATGAGCAGTTCTTC.

V and J are TRBV10-3 and TRBJ2-3, with a weak D call TRBD1 (8 bases). Trimming left V 2 bases short and J 4 bases short, with 22 bases between. The CDR3 loop spans 18 amino acids. The germline CDR1 and CDR2 sequences are ENHRY and SYGVKD. In DNA, the CDR3 is TGTGCCATCAGTGAGCCGACTTCTACAGGGGGGGTCGCAGATACGCAGTATTTT. Translated: CAISEPTSTGGVADTQYF.

This clonotype was detected ten times or more. The chain has TRBV7-9 and TRBJ2-1; possibly TRBD1 for D (6 bases). In germline, CDR1 is SEHNR, CDR2 FQNEAQ (reference sequence). This CDR3 spans 14 amino acids. Trimming removed 9 bases at V and 2 bases at J, with 14 bases between. CDR3 bases: TGTGCCAGTGGAACCACAGGGCCCTACAATGAGCAGTTCTTC. This translates into CASGTTGPYNEQFF. The full variable domain, with the rest looked up from reference TRBV7-9 and TRBJ2-1, is DTGVSQNPRHKITKRGQNVTFRCDPISEHNRLYWYRQTLGQGPEFLTYFQNEAQLEKSRLLSDRFSAERPKGSFSTLEIQRTEQGDSAMYLCASGTTGPYNEQFFGPGTRLTVL.

The chain uses TRBV6-2 or TRBV6-3 and TRBJ2-7, with 8 positions matching TRBD2. CDR3 size: 13 residues. The J segment lost 6 bases and the V segment lost 2 bases, leaving 3 bases of the junction unmatched. Germline lookup yields CDR1 MNHEY and CDR2 SVGEGT. The CDR3 is CASSYTTSGEQYV. DNA of the CDR3: TGTGCCAGCAGTTACACCACTAGCGGCGAGCAGTACGTC.

This clonotype came up many times. In nucleotides, the CDR3 is TGTGCCAGCAGCTCACTAGAACTGAGCATTCTCACCGGGGAGCTGTTTTTT. Encoded protein: CASSSLELSILTGELFF. The rearrangement joins TRBV7-2 to TRBJ2-2; the D gene is possibly TRBD2 (5 bases). Germline CDR1 SGHTA, CDR2 FQGNSA. Trimming pared 4 bases from V and 4 bases from J, leaving 19 bases between. The CDR3 is 17 residues long.

This rearrangement joins TRBV27 to TRBJ2-7; tentatively, D is TRBD2 (6 bases). There are 15 residues in the CDR3. The germline CDR1 and CDR2 sequences are MNHEY and SMNVEV (reference sequence). Trimming took off 3 bases at V and 0 bases at J, with 12 bases between the two ends. Here the CDR3 reads CASSLKGGSSYEQYF. The CDR3 DNA reads as TGTGCCAGCAGTTTGAAGGGAGGCAGCTCCTACGAGCAGTACTTC.

As regards this clonotype: A much larger clone is a single base away; this may be a read error. This rearrangement joins TRBV7-6 to TRBJ2-1; 8 bases are a match to TRBD2. The V gene's germline CDR1 is SGHVS and CDR2 FNYEAQ. This CDR3 comprises 17 residues. The CDR3 spells CASTFPEAGVAYNEQSF. In DNA form, the CDR3 reads TGTGCCAGCACCTTCCCAGAAGCGGGGGTAGCCTACAATGAGCAGTCCTTC.

This clonotype was seen a single time. The chain's CDR3 is CATSLEFPDTQYF. In DNA form, the CDR3 reads TGTGCCACCAGCCTGGAATTCCCAGATACGCAGTATTTT. The V and J genes are TRBV15 and TRBJ2-3; D not resolved. Germline V lookup: CDR1 LNHNV, CDR2 YYDKDF (reference sequence). CDR3 size: 13 residues. Trimming removed 5 bases at V and 4 bases at J, with 10 bases between.

The chain links TRBV7-2 to TRBJ2-2, with 8 bases matching TRBD1. The CDR3 consists of 16 residues. Germline lookup yields CDR1 SGHTA and CDR2 FQGNSA. V shed 3 bases and J 1 base; nucleotides not matched to a gene: 4. CDR3 sequence: CASSFGTGWNTGELFF. In DNA, the CDR3 is TGTGCCAGCAGCTTTGGGACAGGTTGGAACACCGGGGAGCTGTTTTTT.

The chain is built from TRBV28 and TRBJ2-7; D is uncertain. From germline, CDR1 is MDHEN and CDR2 SYDVKM. Trimming removed 5 bases at V and 3 bases at J, with 14 bases between. CDR3 length: 14 residues. The CDR3 region has the DNA TGTGCCAGCAGTAACCGACCTAAAGGCTACGAGCAGTACGTC. This translates into CASSNRPKGYEQYV.